This is a list of T cell receptor beta chains from one sample in a study of CD4 and CD8 cells across lung adenocarcinoma regions. Each CDR3 protein is one row after TCRdb ran MiXCR on the PCR reads. The data contain some 8,400 distinct CDR3 sequences, 45% to 60% of them singletons. The sequenced sample consisted of CD8+ T cells from the center of a lung tumor. These receptors all come from a female donor with lung adenocarcinoma. The CD4 and CD8 labels of this study may be unreliable. The CDR3 runs from the conserved cysteine through the conserved F or W. A D gene is named only where the DNA matches it firmly. For some rows the clone size is stated as once, few or many, or as a class when expanded; others skip it.

>medium-sized|TRBV11-3|TRBJ1-1|-
CASSPRGVPEAFF
TGTGCCAGCAGCCCAAGAGGGGTCCCTGAAGCTTTCTTT
>-|TRBV6-1|TRBJ2-3|TRBD2
CAGGEGAGGQETQYF
TGTGCCGGGGGTGAAGGGGCGGGGGGGCAAGAGACCCAGTATTTC
>-|TRBV12-3/TRBV12-4|TRBJ2-3|-
CAGRGGRARETQYF
TGTGCGGGCCGTGGGGGGCGGGCCCGAGAGACCCAGTATTTC
>medium-sized|TRBV12-3/TRBV12-4|TRBJ2-7|-
CASRLGHPSYEQYF
TGTGCCAGCAGACTGGGACATCCAAGCTACGAGCAGTACTTC
>once|TRBV5-4|TRBJ2-1|-
CASSKQLALSSYNEQFF
TGTGCCAGCAGCAAACAACTAGCACTGAGCTCCTACAATGAGCAGTTCTTC
>-|TRBV18|TRBJ2-7|TRBD1
CASSGGQSYEQYF
TGTGCCAGCTCAGGGGGACAGTCCTACGAGCAGTACTTC
>many|TRBV6-1|TRBJ2-7|TRBD1
CASRTGTDYEQYF
TGTGCCAGCAGGACAGGGACAGACTACGAGCAGTACTTC
>-|TRBV6-2/TRBV6-3|TRBJ1-1|-
CASSYQGRNTEAFF
TGTGCCAGCAGTTACCAGGGAAGGAACACTGAAGCTTTCTTT
>large|TRBV7-6|TRBJ1-5|-
CASSLGVNNQPQHF
TGTGCCAGCAGCTTAGGGGTCAACAATCAGCCCCAGCATTTT
>-|TRBV20-1|TRBJ2-3|TRBD2
CSARSLAGGDTDTQYF
TGCAGTGCTAGATCATTAGCGGGAGGGGACACAGATACGCAGTATTTT
>many|TRBV12-3/TRBV12-4|TRBJ2-4|-
CASSLGSVDTQYF
TGTGCCAGCAGTCTGGGGAGTGTGGACACCCAGTACTTC
>medium-sized|TRBV12-3/TRBV12-4|TRBJ2-3|-
CASGHGFADTQYF
TGTGCCAGCGGCCATGGGTTCGCAGATACGCAGTATTTT
>-|TRBV5-6|TRBJ2-1|-
CASSFRVLASYNEQFF
TGTGCCAGCAGCTTTAGGGTTCTAGCCTCCTACAATGAGCAGTTCTTC
>-|TRBV7-2|TRBJ2-6|-
CASSLALDRGQTF
TGTGCCAGCAGCTTAGCGCTGGATAGGGGCCAGACTTTC
>-|TRBV27|TRBJ2-7|-
CASRPGDSLYEQYF
TGTGCCAGCAGACCGGGGGACTCTCTCTACGAGCAGTACTTC
>many|TRBV12-3/TRBV12-4|TRBJ1-2|TRBD1
CASSPGQVYGYTF
TGTGCCAGCAGCCCGGGACAGGTCTATGGCTACACCTTC
>-|TRBV11-3|TRBJ2-7|TRBD2
CASSLGLADTETQYF
TGTGCCAGCAGCTTAGGGCTAGCGGACACAGAGACGCAGTACTTC
>medium-sized|TRBV12-3/TRBV12-4|TRBJ2-1|-
CASSLAFGNEQFF
TGTGCCAGCAGTTTGGCGTTCGGTAATGAGCAGTTCTTC